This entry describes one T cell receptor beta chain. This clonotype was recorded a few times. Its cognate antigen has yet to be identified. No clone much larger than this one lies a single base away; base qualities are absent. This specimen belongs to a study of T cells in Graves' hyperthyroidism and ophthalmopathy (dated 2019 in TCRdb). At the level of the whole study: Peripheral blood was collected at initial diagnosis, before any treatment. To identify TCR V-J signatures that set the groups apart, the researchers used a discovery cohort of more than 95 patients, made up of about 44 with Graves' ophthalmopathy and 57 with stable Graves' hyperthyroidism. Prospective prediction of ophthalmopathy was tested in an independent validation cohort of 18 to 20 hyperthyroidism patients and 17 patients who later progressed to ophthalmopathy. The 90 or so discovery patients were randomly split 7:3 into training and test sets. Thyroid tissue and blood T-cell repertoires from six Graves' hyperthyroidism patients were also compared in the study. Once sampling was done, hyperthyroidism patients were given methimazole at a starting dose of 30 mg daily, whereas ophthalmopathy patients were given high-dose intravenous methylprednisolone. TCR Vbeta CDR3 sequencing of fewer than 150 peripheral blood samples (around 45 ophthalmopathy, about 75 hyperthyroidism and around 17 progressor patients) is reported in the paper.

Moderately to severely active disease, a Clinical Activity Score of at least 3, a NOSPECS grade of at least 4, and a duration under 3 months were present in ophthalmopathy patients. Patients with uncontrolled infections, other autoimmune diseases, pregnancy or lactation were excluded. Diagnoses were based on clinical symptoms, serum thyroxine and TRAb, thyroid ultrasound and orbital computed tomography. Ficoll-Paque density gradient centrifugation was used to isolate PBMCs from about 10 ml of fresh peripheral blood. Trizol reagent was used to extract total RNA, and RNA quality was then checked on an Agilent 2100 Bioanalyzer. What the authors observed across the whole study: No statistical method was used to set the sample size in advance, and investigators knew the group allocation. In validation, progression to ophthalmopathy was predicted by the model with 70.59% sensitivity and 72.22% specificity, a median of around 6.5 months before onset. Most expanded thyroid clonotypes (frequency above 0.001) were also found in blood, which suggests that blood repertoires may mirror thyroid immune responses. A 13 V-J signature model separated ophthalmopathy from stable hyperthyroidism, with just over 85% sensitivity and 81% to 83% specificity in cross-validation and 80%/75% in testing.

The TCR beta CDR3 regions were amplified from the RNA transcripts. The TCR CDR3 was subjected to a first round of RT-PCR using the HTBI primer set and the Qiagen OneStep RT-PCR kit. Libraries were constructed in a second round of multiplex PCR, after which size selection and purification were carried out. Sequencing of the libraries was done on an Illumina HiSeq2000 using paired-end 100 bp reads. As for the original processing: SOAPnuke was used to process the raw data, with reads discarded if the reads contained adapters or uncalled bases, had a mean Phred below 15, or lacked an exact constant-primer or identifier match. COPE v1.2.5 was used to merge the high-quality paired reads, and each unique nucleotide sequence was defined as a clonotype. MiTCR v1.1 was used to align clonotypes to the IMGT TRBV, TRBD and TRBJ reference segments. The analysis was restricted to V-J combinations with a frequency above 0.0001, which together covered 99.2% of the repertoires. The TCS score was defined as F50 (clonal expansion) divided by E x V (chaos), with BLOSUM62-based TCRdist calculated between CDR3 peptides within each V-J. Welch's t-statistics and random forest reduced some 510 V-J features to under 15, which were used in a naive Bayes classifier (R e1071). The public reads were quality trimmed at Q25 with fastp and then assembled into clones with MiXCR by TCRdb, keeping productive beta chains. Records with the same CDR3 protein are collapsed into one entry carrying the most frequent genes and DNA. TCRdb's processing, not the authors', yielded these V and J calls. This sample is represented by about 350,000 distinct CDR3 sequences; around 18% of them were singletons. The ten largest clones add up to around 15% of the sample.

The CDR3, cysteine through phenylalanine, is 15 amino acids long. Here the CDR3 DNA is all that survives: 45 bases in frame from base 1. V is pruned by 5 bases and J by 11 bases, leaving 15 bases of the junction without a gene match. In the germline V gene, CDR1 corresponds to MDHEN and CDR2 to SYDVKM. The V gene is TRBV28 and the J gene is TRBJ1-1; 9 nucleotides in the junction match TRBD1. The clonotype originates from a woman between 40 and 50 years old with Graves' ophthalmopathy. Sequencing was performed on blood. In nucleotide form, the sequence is TGTGCCAGCAGTGGAATTACAGGGGGCGCATTGAATGCTTTCTTT. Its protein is CASSGITGGALNAFF. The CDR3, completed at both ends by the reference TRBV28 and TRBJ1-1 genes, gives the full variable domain DVKVTQSSRYLVKRTGEKVFLECVQDMDHENMFWYRQDPGLGLRLIYFSYDVKMKEKGDIPEGYSVSREKKERFSLILESASTNQTSMYLCASSGITGGALNAFFGQGTRLTVV.